This TCR beta chain appears in the sequencing data of a study of PD-L1 blockade in urothelial cancer. The overall study: Patients took up atezolizumab in the mid-2010s at 1,200 mg intravenously every 3 weeks. Between 0 and 3 chemotherapy regimens preceded treatment for each patient.

The CDR3 totals 13 residues. The trim removed 0 bases at V and 7 bases at J, leaving 3 bases unmatched. From germline, CDR1 is MNHEY and CDR2 SVGAGI. Time point here: pretreatment peripheral blood. The table came from immunoSEQ multiplex PCR; TCRdb's copy has only in-frame clones and leaves some out. Of 60,000 or so clones listed, 85% are singletons. The input for sequencing was PBMCs, taken around atezolizumab (anti-PD-L1) treatment. The V and J genes are TRBV6-5 and TRBJ2-7; 7 bases are shared with TRBD1. The receptor was derived from a man in his 70s with urothelial cancer. Here the CDR3 DNA reads TGTGCCAGCAGTTACTCGACAGGGTGGGAGCAGTACTTC. Translating gives CASSYSTGWEQYF.